The entry below describes one T cell receptor beta chain. Assay used: immunoSEQ multiplex PCR; TCRdb lists only in-frame clones, some missing. Of about 190,000 clones detected, about nine tenths appear once; the ten largest clones hold 5.5% to 7.5%. This sample is part of a study of blood T cell repertoires in COVID-19. For the study at large: T cells, B-cell-depleted T cells, or PBMCs provided the cDNA or gDNA that served as material.

V dropped 8 bases and J dropped 5 bases, with 17 bases sitting between them. The CDR3 covers 14 residues. Germline loops: CDR1 LGHDT, CDR2 YNNKEL (reference sequence). This sequence originates from a man in his forties or fifties with acute or convalescent COVID-19. Sequences were obtained from peripheral blood. This rearrangement joins TRBV3-1 (or the pseudogene TRBV3-2) to TRBJ2-3, with D unclear. In nucleotides, the CDR3 is TGTGCCAGCTCACATCGTGGGTCAGGAGATACGCAGTATTTT. It specifies CASSHRGSGDTQYF.